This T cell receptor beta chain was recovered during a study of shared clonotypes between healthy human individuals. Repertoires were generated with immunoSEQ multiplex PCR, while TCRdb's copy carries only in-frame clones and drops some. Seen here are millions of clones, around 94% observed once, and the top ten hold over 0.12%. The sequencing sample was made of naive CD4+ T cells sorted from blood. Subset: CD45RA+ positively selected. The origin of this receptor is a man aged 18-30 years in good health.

CDR3 amino acids: CAWSASRPGEQYF. In nucleotides, the CDR3 is TGTGCCTGGAGTGCCTCCAGGCCCGGGGAGCAGTACTTC. The V call is TRBV30, the J call TRBJ2-5; tentatively, D is TRBD2 (5 bases). The CDR3 loop spans 13 amino acids. Trimming removed 1 base at V and 11 bases at J, with 17 bases between. Germline loops: CDR1 GTSNPN, CDR2 SVGIG (reference sequence).